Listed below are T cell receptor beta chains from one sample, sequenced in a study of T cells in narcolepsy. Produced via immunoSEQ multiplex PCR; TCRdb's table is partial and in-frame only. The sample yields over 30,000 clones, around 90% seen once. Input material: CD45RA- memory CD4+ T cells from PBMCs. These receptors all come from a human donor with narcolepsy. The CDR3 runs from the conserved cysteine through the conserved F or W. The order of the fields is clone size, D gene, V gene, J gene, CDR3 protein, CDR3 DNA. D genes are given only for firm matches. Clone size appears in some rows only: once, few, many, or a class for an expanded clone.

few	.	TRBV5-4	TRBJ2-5	CASSLGTTFRLETQYF	TGTGCCAGCAGCTTAGGGACCACCTTCCGCCTAGAGACCCAGTACTTC
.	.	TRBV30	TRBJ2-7	CAWRKLMDEQYF	TGTGCCTGGAGAAAGCTCATGGACGAGCAGTACTTC
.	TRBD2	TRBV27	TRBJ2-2	CATRRLARTGELFF	TGTGCCACCCGAAGACTAGCAAGGACCGGGGAGCTGTTTTTT
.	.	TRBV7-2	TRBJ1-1	CASSQGRPEAFF	TGTGCCAGCAGCCAAGGCAGGCCTGAAGCTTTCTTT
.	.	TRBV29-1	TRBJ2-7	CSVGRGASYEQYF	TGCAGCGTGGGCCGGGGGGCCTCCTACGAGCAGTACTTC
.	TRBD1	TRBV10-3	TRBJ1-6	CAFLDRGFLYNSPLHF	TGTGCCTTCCTAGACAGGGGGTTTCTCTATAATTCACCCCTCCACTTT
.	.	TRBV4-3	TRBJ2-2	CASSQDRTVNTGELFF	TGCGCCAGCAGCCAAGATCGGACGGTGAACACCGGGGAGCTGTTTTTT
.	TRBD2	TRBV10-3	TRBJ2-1	CAIRPTGTSGGNNEQFF	TGTGCCATCAGACCTACCGGGACTAGCGGGGGGAACAATGAGCAGTTCTTC
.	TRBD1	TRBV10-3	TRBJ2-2	CAITPRRGQGHTGELFF	TGTGCCATCACCCCACGGCGCGGACAGGGGCACACCGGGGAGCTGTTTTTT
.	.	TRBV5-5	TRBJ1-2	CASSFGDYGYTF	TGTGCCAGCAGCTTCGGGGATTATGGCTACACCTTC
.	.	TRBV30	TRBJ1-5	CAWSATSNQPQHF	TGTGCCTGGAGTGCGACGAGCAATCAGCCCCAGCATTTT
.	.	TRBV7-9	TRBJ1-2	CASRVGGEPAGYTF	TGTGCCAGCAGGGTAGGGGGGGAACCGGCTGGCTACACCTTC
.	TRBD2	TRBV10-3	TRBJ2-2	CAIGRGMTSGVGELFF	TGTGCCATCGGACGAGGGATGACTAGCGGTGTCGGGGAGCTGTTTTTT
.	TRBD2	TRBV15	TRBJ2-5	CATSRDDELAGGTQYF	TGTGCCACCAGCAGAGATGATGAACTAGCGGGGGGGACCCAGTACTTC
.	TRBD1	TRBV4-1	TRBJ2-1	CASSQASQGVEQFF	TGCGCCAGCAGCCAGGCATCACAGGGGGTTGAGCAGTTCTTC
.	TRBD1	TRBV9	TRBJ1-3	CASSASQGPGNTIYF	TGTGCCAGCAGCGCCTCACAGGGGCCTGGAAACACCATATATTTT
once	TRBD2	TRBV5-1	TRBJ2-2	CASSSHTGGTNTGELFF	TGCGCCAGCAGCTCCCATACCGGGGGGACGAACACCGGGGAGCTGTTTTTT
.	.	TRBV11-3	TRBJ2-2	CASSRSGSNTGELFF	TGTGCCAGCAGCCGGTCAGGGTCGAACACCGGGGAGCTGTTTTTT
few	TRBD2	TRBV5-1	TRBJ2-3	CASSLEPGGIDTQYF	TGCGCCAGCAGCTTGGAGCCGGGGGGGATAGATACGCAGTATTTT
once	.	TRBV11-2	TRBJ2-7	CASSSGVPYEQYF	TGTGCCAGCAGCTCCGGGGTTCCCTACGAGCAGTACTTC
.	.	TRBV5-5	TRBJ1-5	CASSWGPQHF	TGTGCCAGCAGCTGGGGGCCCCAGCATTTT
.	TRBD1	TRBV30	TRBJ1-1	CAWVGATGINTEAFF	TGTGCCTGGGTGGGGGCGACAGGGATCAACACTGAAGCTTTCTTT
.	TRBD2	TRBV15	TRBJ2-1	CASSTSGIRYNEQFF	TGTGCCTCCTCTACTAGCGGGATTCGTTACAATGAGCAGTTCTTC
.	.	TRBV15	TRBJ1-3	CATSPGVGNTIYF	TGTGCCACCAGCCCAGGGGTTGGAAACACCATATATTTT
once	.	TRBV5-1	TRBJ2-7	CASSLVGQTVYEQYF	TGCGCCAGCAGCTTGGTGGGCCAGACAGTCTACGAGCAGTACTTC
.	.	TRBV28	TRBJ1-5	CASSLSGFEQPQHF	TGTGCCAGCAGTTTATCTGGGTTCGAGCAGCCCCAGCATTTT
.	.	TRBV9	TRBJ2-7	CASSVGGSNSYEQYF	TGTGCCAGCAGCGTAGGAGGGTCCAACTCCTACGAGCAGTACTTC
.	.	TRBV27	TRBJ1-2	CASSLSRGPLYGYTF	TGTGCCAGCAGTTTATCCCGGGGCCCCCTCTATGGCTACACCTTC
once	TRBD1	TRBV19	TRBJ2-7	CASGTGGYEQYF	TGTGCCAGTGGGACAGGCGGATACGAGCAGTACTTC
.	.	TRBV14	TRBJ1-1	CASSPTRVASTEAFF	TGTGCCAGCAGCCCGACCAGGGTGGCGAGCACTGAAGCTTTCTTT
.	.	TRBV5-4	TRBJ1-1	CASSLGVLFGRPEAFF	TGTGCCAGCAGCTTGGGGGTTTTGTTTGGGCGCCCTGAAGCTTTCTTT
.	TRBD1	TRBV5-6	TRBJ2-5	CASSAGQGRVETQYF	TGTGCCAGCAGCGCCGGACAGGGGAGGGTAGAGACCCAGTACTTC
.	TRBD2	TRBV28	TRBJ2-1	CASSSNFGSSGGKNEQFF	TGTGCCAGCAGTTCCAACTTCGGGTCTAGCGGGGGTAAGAATGAGCAGTTCTTC
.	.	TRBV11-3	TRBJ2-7	CASSTFGQTSYEQYF	TGTGCCAGCAGCACCTTCGGACAGACCTCCTACGAGCAGTACTTC
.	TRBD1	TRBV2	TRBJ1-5	CASSEGGTGHQPQHF	TGTGCCAGCAGTGAAGGGGGGACAGGGCATCAGCCCCAGCATTTT
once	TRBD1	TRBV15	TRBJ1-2	CATSTYWDREESGYTF	TGTGCCACCAGCACCTACTGGGACAGGGAGGAGAGTGGCTACACCTTC
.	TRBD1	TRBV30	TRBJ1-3	CAWMNEGARGNTIYF	TGTGCCTGGATGAATGAGGGGGCGCGGGGAAACACCATATATTTT
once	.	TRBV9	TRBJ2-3	CASSPTGALNTQYF	TGTGCCAGCAGCCCGACCGGGGCACTCAATACGCAGTATTTT
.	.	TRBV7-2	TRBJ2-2	CASSLVKVNTGELFF	TGTGCCAGCAGCTTAGTGAAAGTGAACACCGGGGAGCTGTTTTTT
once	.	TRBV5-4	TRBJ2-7	CASSLDSLSSYEQYF	TGTGCCAGCAGCTTGGACAGCCTCAGCTCCTACGAGCAGTACTTC
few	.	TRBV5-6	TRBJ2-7	CASSSDTYEQYF	TGTGCCAGCAGCTCGGATACGTACGAGCAGTACTTC
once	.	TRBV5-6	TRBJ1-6	CASSLGQGDSPLHF	TGTGCCAGCAGCTTAGGTCAGGGTGATTCACCCCTCCACTTT
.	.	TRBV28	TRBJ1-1	CASSGPGQNTEAFF	TGTGCCAGCAGTGGACCGGGACAGAACACTGAAGCTTTCTTT
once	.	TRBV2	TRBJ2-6	CASSPEAGANVLTF	TGTGCCAGCAGTCCCGAGGCTGGGGCCAACGTCCTGACTTTC
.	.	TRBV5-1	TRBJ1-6	CASSLEAQNSPLHF	TGCGCCAGCAGCTTGGAAGCGCAGAATTCACCCCTCCACTTT
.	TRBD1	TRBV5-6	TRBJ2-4	CASSSGQGNNRKNIQYF	TGTGCCAGCAGCTCGGGACAGGGGAATAATCGGAAAAACATTCAGTACTTC
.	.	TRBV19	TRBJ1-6	CASSIQGFNSPLHF	TGTGCCAGTAGTATACAGGGGTTTAATTCACCCCTCCACTTT
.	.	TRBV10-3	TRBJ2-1	CAITVSAGGNNEQFF	TGTGCCATTACAGTCTCGGCAGGGGGGAACAATGAGCAGTTCTTC
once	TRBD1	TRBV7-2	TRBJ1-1	CASSYRDRDSEAFF	TGTGCCAGCAGCTACCGGGACAGGGATTCGGAAGCTTTCTTT
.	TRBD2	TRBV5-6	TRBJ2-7	CASSPDSGRQDEQYF	TGTGCCAGCAGTCCTGACAGCGGGAGACAGGACGAGCAGTACTTC
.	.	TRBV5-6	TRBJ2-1	CASSLSRRSYSNEQFF	TGTGCCAGCAGCTTGAGTCGGCGCAGCTATTCGAATGAGCAGTTCTTC
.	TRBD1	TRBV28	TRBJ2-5	CASTGGGLQETQYF	TGTGCCAGTACAGGGGGCGGCTTACAAGAGACCCAGTACTTC
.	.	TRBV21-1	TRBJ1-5	CASSKGRGGKGWNQPQHF	TGTGCCAGCAGCAAAGGTAGGGGGGGGAAGGGCTGGAATCAGCCCCAGCATTTT
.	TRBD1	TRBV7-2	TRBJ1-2	CASSAQGAWNYGYTF	TGTGCCAGCAGCGCACAGGGGGCCTGGAACTATGGCTACACCTTC
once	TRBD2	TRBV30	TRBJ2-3	CASKLGSGRTTDTQYF	TGTGCCTCAAAGTTGGGTAGCGGGAGGACCACAGATACGCAGTATTTT
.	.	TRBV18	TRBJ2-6	CASSGKGSGANVLTF	TGTGCCAGCTCAGGTAAAGGCTCTGGGGCCAACGTCCTGACTTTC
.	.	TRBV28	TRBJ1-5	CASSAPGSNQPQHF	TGTGCCAGCAGTGCGCCAGGGAGCAATCAGCCCCAGCATTTT
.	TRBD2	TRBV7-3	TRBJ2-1	CASSFGAGRRGEQFF	TGTGCCAGCAGCTTCGGAGCGGGGAGGCGTGGTGAGCAGTTCTTC
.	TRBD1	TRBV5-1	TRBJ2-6	CASSLSTGGGNVLTF	TGCGCCAGCAGCTTGAGTACAGGGGGCGGAAACGTCCTGACTTTC
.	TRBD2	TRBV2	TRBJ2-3	CASSEGGAGGLGDTQYF	TGTGCCAGCAGTGAAGGCGGTGCGGGGGGGCTGGGAGATACGCAGTATTTT